The 14 T cell receptor beta chains in this list originate from one sample, sequenced in a study of radiotherapy plus CTLA-4 blockade in lung cancer. Data came from immunoSEQ multiplex PCR; TCRdb stores just in-frame clones and leaves some out. Among about 91,000 clones listed, about two thirds were seen once. The specimen was peripheral blood, collected from a patient treated with radiotherapy plus ipilimumab. Receptor source: a human donor with non-small cell lung cancer that progressed on radiotherapy plus ipilimumab.

The V and J genes are TRBV2 and TRBJ1-1, with D possibly TRBD1 on 5 matching bases. V lost 5 bases and J lost 5, with 12 bases in between. The CDR3 totals 13 residues. Germline CDR1 is SNHLY and CDR2 is FYNNEI. CDR3 sequence: CASSLGEDTEAFF. As DNA, the CDR3 is TGTGCCAGCAGTTTAGGGGAGGATACTGAAGCTTTCTTT.

This clone was recorded a few times. The chain carries TRBV19 and TRBJ2-7; 7 bases line up with TRBD1. Trimming removed 6 bases from V and 4 bases from J; junction bases left unmatched: 12. Germline V gives CDR1 LNHDA, CDR2 SQIVND (reference sequence). CDR3 size: 15 residues. CDR3 coding DNA: TGTGCCAGTAGCAATAGGCAGGGGGAACCATACGAGCAGTACTTC. Protein: CASSNRQGEPYEQYF.

This chain joins TRBV5-1 and TRBJ1-1; D remains ambiguous. Deletions cut 5 bases from V and 0 bases from J, with 8 bases between. Germline values: CDR1 SGHRS, CDR2 YFSETQ. The CDR3 contains 13 residues. The CDR3 nucleotides are TGCGCCAGCAGGGGCAGCTTGAACACTGAAGCTTTCTTT. Protein product: CASRGSLNTEAFF.

The V and J genes are TRBV28 and TRBJ1-1, with 8 nucleotides matching TRBD1. CDR1 and CDR2 from the germline V gene are MDHEN and SYDVKM. J was trimmed by 0 bases and V by 8 bases; bases with no gene match: 11. The CDR3 extends over 16 amino acids. CDR3 sequence: CASFTPTGAMNTEAFF. The CDR3, as DNA: TGTGCCAGCTTTACCCCGACAGGGGCCATGAACACTGAAGCTTTCTTT.

The genes are TRBV6-5 and TRBJ2-7, with TRBD1 matching over 7 bases. Looked up from germline, CDR1 is MNHEY and CDR2 is SVGAGI. Trimming cost V 2 bases and J 5 bases; bases outside gene matches: 9. The CDR3 runs to 15 residues. In nucleotides, the CDR3 is TGTGCCAGCAGTTACACGGGACAGTCTCACAACGAGCAGTACTTC. Amino acids: CASSYTGQSHNEQYF.

This clone turned up a few times. The rearrangement uses TRBV7-8 and TRBJ1-1; unclear D gene. This CDR3 is 16 amino acids long. The V gene lost 2 bases and the J gene lost 6 bases, with 19 bases spanning the gap. CDR1 is SGHVS, CDR2 FQNEAQ, per germline. The CDR3 coding sequence is TGTGCCAGCAGCTTAATTAGAACGGTTACGAGTGCTGAAGCTTTCTTT. Translated, it gives CASSLIRTVTSAEAFF.

The chain combines TRBV27 with TRBJ1-2, with 8 bases aligning to TRBD1. V dropped 5 bases and J dropped 4; count of bases not matched to a gene: 6. The CDR3 spans 14 residues. CDR1 is MNHEY, CDR2 SMNVEV, per germline (reference sequence). CDR3 sequence reads: CASSRTGLSYGYTF. The CDR3 DNA follows: TGTGCCAGCAGTCGGACAGGGCTGTCCTATGGCTACACCTTC.

The rearrangement uses TRBV5-1 and TRBJ2-5; 10 bases align to TRBD2. This CDR3 is built from 15 residues. Trimming at V came to 3 bases and at J to 5 bases, leaving 7 bases not matched to a gene. Per the germline V gene, CDR1 is SGHRS and CDR2 is YFSETQ. The CDR3 is CASSWSGGAGETQYF. The CDR3 region has the DNA TGCGCCAGCAGCTGGAGCGGGGGGGCCGGCGAGACCCAGTACTTC.

This clone was seen only a few times. The gene calls are TRBV2 and TRBJ1-5; 9 bases fit TRBD1. There are 15 residues in the CDR3. V dropped 4 bases and J dropped 5; count of bases not matched to a gene: 6. In germline, CDR1 is SNHLY, CDR2 FYNNEI. CDR3 loop: CASSVGQGVHQPQHF. The CDR3 DNA reads TGTGCCAGCAGTGTGGGACAGGGAGTGCATCAGCCCCAGCATTTT.

The table lists this clone with a few counts. The J gene is TRBJ1-2, the V gene TRBV6-1, with no clear D. The CDR3 is 14 amino acids. With 10 bases removed from V and 4 bases from J, the gap between germline ends came to 19 bases. CDR1 MNHNS and CDR2 SASEGT come from the germline V gene. In DNA, the CDR3 is TGTGCCACCCTTCGGGAGGGTAAAATCTATGGCTACACCTTC. Translation: CATLREGKIYGYTF.

The chain links TRBV28 to TRBJ2-2, with 11 bases matching TRBD1. V lost 5 bases and J lost 4; bases outside the gene matches: 12. CDR1 is MDHEN, CDR2 SYDVKM, per germline. The CDR3 covers 18 residues. CDR3 sequence: CASSRDRGARRGTGELFF. CDR3 nucleotide sequence: TGTGCCAGCAGTCGGGACAGGGGGGCTCGGCGCGGCACCGGGGAGCTGTTTTTT.

This sequence joins TRBV6-5 and TRBJ2-2; 7 positions match TRBD1. CDR1 MNHEY and CDR2 SVGAGI come from the germline V gene. This CDR3 spans 13 amino acids. With V trimmed by 11 bases and J by 6 bases, 9 bases remained unmatched. Here the CDR3 reads CACWTGASGELFF. The CDR3 DNA follows: TGTGCCTGCTGGACAGGAGCGTCCGGGGAGCTGTTTTTT.

This rearrangement joins TRBV4-2 to TRBJ2-7; TRBD1 matches 11 bases. The V segment lost 0 bases and the J segment 3 bases; nucleotides outside the gene matches: 1. Germline V gives CDR1 LGHNA, CDR2 YNFKEQ. This CDR3 spans 15 amino acids. CDR3 loop: CASSQEGTGGYEQYF. The CDR3 DNA reads TGTGCCAGCAGCCAAGAAGGGACAGGGGGCTACGAGCAGTACTTC.

The CDR3 spells CASSQGGSFQNSPLHF. The CDR3 DNA follows: TGTGCCAGCAGCCAAGGAGGGAGTTTCCAGAATTCACCCCTCCACTTT. The chain links TRBV4-2 to TRBJ1-6; D is unresolved. Germline V gives CDR1 LGHNA, CDR2 YNFKEQ. V was shortened by 1 base and J by 7 bases, with 14 bases between the two germline ends. The CDR3 has 16 amino acids.